Below are 8 T cell receptor beta chains sequenced from a single sample in a study of CD8+CD57+ T cells in acquired aplastic anemia. Patients who underwent sequencing had shown CD8+CD57+ cell expansion by flow cytometry. The TCR beta profiling, which covered VDJ combination and CDR3 sequence, was carried out using genomic DNA as the template. One entry per CDR3 protein, called by TCRdb with MiXCR from the reads. Here the sample spans under 350,000 distinct CDR3 sequences, approximately 57% being singletons. Sequencing used sorted CD4+, CD8+, or CD8+CD57+ T cells (not recorded which) from PBMCs. The source is a human donor with aplastic anemia.

The chain joins TRBV12-3 or TRBV12-4 to TRBJ2-1; D call uncertain. The CDR3 runs to 14 residues. Between the trimmed V and J ends, which lost 5 bases and 4 bases, there was a span of 12 bases. The CDR3 DNA is TGTGCCAGCAGTCGAATATCCGGTTACAATGAGCAGTTCTTC. Amino acids: CASSRISGYNEQFF.

This clonotype showed up just a few times. A clone one base away is much larger, so this may be a read error. V gene TRBV11-2 combines with J gene TRBJ2-3; D may match TRBD1 or TRBD2 (5 bases each). The CDR3 extends over 15 amino acids. Germline CDR1 SGHAT, CDR2 FQNNGV. Here the CDR3 DNA reads TGTGCCAGCAGCTCCCTAGGAGGTAGCACAGGTACGCAGTATTTT. It translates to CASSSLGGSTGTQYF.

This clonotype was found a few times. The chain recombines TRBV20-1 with TRBJ2-3; TRBD2 aligns across 8 bases. Germline-derived CDR1 and CDR2 are DFQATT and SNEGSKA (reference sequence). The CDR3 extends over 13 amino acids. The J segment lost 1 base and the V segment lost 4 bases, leaving 1 base of the junction unmatched. CDR3 protein: CSATGGGTDTQYF. The CDR3 region has the DNA TGCAGTGCTACCGGGGGGGGCACAGATACGCAGTATTTT.

This clonotype was found a few times. The V call is TRBV10-2, the J call TRBJ1-4, with 7 bases aligning to TRBD1. The CDR3 spans 13 residues. V trimming: 9 bases; J trimming: 3 bases; junction bases outside the gene matches: 4. Germline V gene sequence: CDR1 WSHSY, CDR2 SAAADI. CDR3 protein: CASTTGPNEKLFF. CDR3 in DNA: TGCGCCAGTACGACAGGGCCTAATGAAAAACTGTTTTTT.

This rearrangement joins TRBV2 to TRBJ2-7; D not certain. The CDR3 length is 13 residues. V was trimmed by 2 bases and J by 6 bases, leaving 11 bases between them. Germline V CDR1 and CDR2: SNHLY, FYNNEI. DNA for the CDR3: TGTGCCAGCAGTGAAAGGGAAGGCCTCGAGCAGTACTTC. Translation gives CASSEREGLEQYF.

This chain connects TRBV2 to TRBJ2-3, with 7 positions matching TRBD1. CDR1 and CDR2 from the germline V gene are SNHLY and FYNNEI. J was trimmed by 4 bases and V by 10 bases; bases with no gene match: 11. The CDR3 runs 14 residues. The CDR3 region has the DNA TGTGCCACGACCGACAGGGATGGGTCAGATACGCAGTATTTT. Protein sequence: CATTDRDGSDTQYF.

The chain employs TRBV10-3 and TRBJ1-1; maybe TRBD1 (6 bases). Deletions cut 6 bases from V and 5 bases from J, with 16 bases between. The germline V gene encodes CDR1 ENHRY and CDR2 SYGVKD. CDR3 length equals 14 residues. The DNA of the CDR3 is TGTGCCATCAGGGAAACGACAGGAAAGACTGAAGCTTTCTTT. The encoded protein is CAIRETTGKTEAFF.

The chain has TRBV7-9 and TRBJ1-1, with TRBD1 identical over 7 bases. The CDR3 contains 13 residues. The ends lost 5 bases at V and 6 bases at J; junction bases unmatched: 6. Germline CDR1 reads SEHNR; CDR2 reads FQNEAQ (reference sequence). CDR3: CASSQTGDSEAFF. As DNA, the CDR3 is TGTGCCAGCAGCCAAACAGGGGACTCTGAAGCTTTCTTT.